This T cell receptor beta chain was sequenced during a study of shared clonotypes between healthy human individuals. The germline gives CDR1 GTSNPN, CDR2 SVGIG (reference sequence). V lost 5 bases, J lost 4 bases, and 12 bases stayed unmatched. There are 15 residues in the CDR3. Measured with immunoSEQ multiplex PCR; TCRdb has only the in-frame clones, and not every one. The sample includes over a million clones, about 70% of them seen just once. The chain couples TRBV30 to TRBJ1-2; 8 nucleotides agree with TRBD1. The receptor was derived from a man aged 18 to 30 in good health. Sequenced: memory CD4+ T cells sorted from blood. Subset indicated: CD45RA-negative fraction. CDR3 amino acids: CAWSPGTGKFYGYTF. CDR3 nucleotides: TGTGCCTGGTCCCCCGGGACAGGAAAATTCTATGGCTACACCTTC.